The 10 T cell receptor beta chains listed next were all sequenced from one sample in a study of T-cell memory formation after mild COVID-19. In TCRdb, the 5' RACE reads were re-called with MiXCR into one record per CDR3 protein. The sample consists of 150,000 to 200,000 distinct CDR3 sequences, over 10% of them appearing once. Input material: PBMCs or a T cell subset sorted from them (not recorded which). The receptors come from a man aged 18 to 35 who had mild COVID-19 (a few samples of this study predate the infection). Cell type and time point are not known.

The rearrangement links TRBV28 to TRBJ2-3; D perhaps matches TRBD1 (6 bases). The CDR3 is 15 residues long. Germline CDR1 and CDR2: MDHEN and SYDVKM. Trimming pared 5 bases from V and 2 bases from J, leaving 14 bases between. The CDR3 loop is CASSTTGYATDTQYF. The DNA of the CDR3 is TGTGCCAGCAGTACTACAGGGTATGCCACAGATACGCAGTATTTT.

This rearrangement joins TRBV24-1 to TRBJ2-5; D ambiguous. The CDR3 sequence is 9 residues long. Germline CDR1 KGHDR, CDR2 SFDVKD. The DNA for the CDR3 is TGTGCTTACTACGAGACCCAGTACTTC. Translation gives CAYYETQYF.

This clonotype has a handful of counts. The chain uses TRBV11-2 and TRBJ2-7, with TRBD2 matching over 8 bases. CDR3 length: 15 amino acids. Trimming took 4 bases from V and 3 from J; bases not matched to a gene: 8. Germline CDR1 SGHAT, CDR2 FQNNGV. CDR3 loop: CASSSITGGHYEQYV. CDR3 coding DNA: TGTGCCAGCAGCTCTATCACGGGGGGGCACTACGAGCAGTACGTC.

This chain connects TRBV7-2 to TRBJ2-2; 9 bases are shared with TRBD2. V dropped 0 bases and J dropped 6; count of bases not matched to a gene: 5. CDR3 size: 16 residues. From germline, CDR1 is SGHTA and CDR2 FQGNSA. CDR3 loop: CASSLAGTSYAGELFF. The CDR3 nucleotides are TGTGCCAGCAGCTTAGCAGGGACTAGCTATGCCGGGGAGCTGTTTTTT.

This chain links TRBV10-3 with TRBJ1-2; D unresolved. The CDR3 totals 12 residues. V was trimmed by 3 bases and J by 0 bases, leaving 2 bases between them. Germline values: CDR1 ENHRY, CDR2 SYGVKD. CDR3 amino acids: CAISDTNYGYTF. The CDR3 nucleotides read TGTGCCATCAGTGATACTAACTATGGCTACACCTTC.

A single count supports this clonotype. This rearrangement joins TRBV19 to TRBJ1-5; 8 bases map to TRBD1. V trimming: 10 bases; J trimming: 4 bases; junction bases outside the gene matches: 9. This CDR3 comprises 14 residues. CDR1 and CDR2 (germline): LNHDA, SQIVND (reference sequence). The chain's CDR3 is CATSRTGRNQPQHF. In DNA, the CDR3 is TGTGCCACCAGCAGGACAGGGAGGAATCAGCCCCAGCATTTT.

This clonotype was detected only a few times. V usage is TRBV5-5 and J usage is TRBJ1-1; 7 nucleotides agree with TRBD1. There are 13 residues in the CDR3. The junction had 2 bases not matched to a gene; V was cut back by 2 bases and J by 4 bases. Per the germline V gene, CDR1 is SGHKS and CDR2 is YYEKEE (reference sequence). The CDR3, as DNA: TGTGCCAGCAGCTTCCCAGGGGGCACTGAAGCTTTCTTT. Encoded protein: CASSFPGGTEAFF.

The gene calls are TRBV6-6 and TRBJ2-5, with D unresolved. The length of the CDR3 is 14 residues. Germline CDR1 MNHNY, CDR2 SVGAGI (reference sequence). Trimming stripped 3 bases from V and 1 base from J, with 9 bases between. The CDR3 is CASSYSSRQETQYF. In DNA form, the CDR3 reads TGTGCCAGCAGTTATAGTAGCCGCCAAGAGACCCAGTACTTC.

The genes are TRBV7-6 and TRBJ2-2; D is unresolved. The CDR3 is 16 amino acids. Germline V lookup: CDR1 SGHVS, CDR2 FNYEAQ. V was cut by 1 base and J by 0 bases, with 9 bases left in between. CDR3 amino acids: CASSLGPSTNTGELFF. In nucleotides, the CDR3 is TGTGCCAGCAGCTTAGGGCCATCAACGAACACCGGGGAGCTGTTTTTT.

The chain couples TRBV7-9 to TRBJ1-2; 7 bases agree with TRBD1. CDR1 is SEHNR and CDR2 is FQNEAQ in the germline V gene (reference sequence). The CDR3 has 13 amino acids. The V segment lost 5 bases and the J segment 5 bases; nucleotides outside the gene matches: 5. CDR3 sequence (DNA): TGTGCCAGCAGCACGGGACAGCGGTATGGCTACACCTTC. Translation: CASSTGQRYGYTF.